The 6 T cell receptor beta chains below were found in one sample sequenced in a study of T cell repertoires in cytomegalovirus infection. Which antigens these TCRs recognize remains unknown. One entry per CDR3 protein, called by TCRdb with MiXCR from the reads. This sample has about 310,000 distinct CDR3 sequences, with 20% to 25% found just once. This specimen consisted of cultured PBMCs, obtained from culture after CMV antigen stimulation. These receptors were collected from a human donor in good health (CMV status not recorded). Some clones in this sample may be carry-over from other donors' samples.

This clonotype came up many times. The chain couples TRBV7-2 to TRBJ2-1, with 7 bases that match TRBD1. Germline CDR1 reads SGHTA; CDR2 reads FQGNSA. V trimming: 1 base; J trimming: 10 bases; junction bases outside the gene matches: 4. CDR3 size: 13 residues. CDR3 sequence (DNA): TGTGCCAGCAGCTTAGATGAAGGGGGCGAGCAGTTCTTC. Amino acid sequence: CASSLDEGGEQFF.

This clonotype was seen once. The rearrangement uses TRBV20-1 and TRBJ1-2; no clear D. CDR1 and CDR2 (germline): DFQATT, SNEGSKA (reference sequence). The CDR3 is made up of 12 amino acids. Between the trimmed V and J ends, which lost 6 bases and 4 bases, there was a span of 12 bases. CDR3 protein: CSAPTAVYGYTF. DNA of the CDR3: TGCAGTGCGCCCACAGCGGTCTATGGCTACACCTTC.

This clonotype occurred a few times. The V call is TRBV20-1, the J call TRBJ2-7, with 11 bases fitting TRBD2. The trim removed 0 bases at V and 2 bases at J, leaving 15 bases unmatched. The germline gives CDR1 DFQATT, CDR2 SNEGSKA (reference sequence). This CDR3 region has 19 residues. The CDR3 DNA follows: TGCAGTGCTAGAGATACTCGGGCTAGCGGGAGGTTTTCTCCCTACGAGCAGTACTTC. Translating it yields CSARDTRASGRFSPYEQYF.

This clonotype has a handful of counts. The V call is TRBV7-2, the J call TRBJ1-2, with no clear D. The CDR3 contains 14 residues. With 1 base removed from V and 2 bases from J, the gap between germline ends came to 8 bases. Germline-derived CDR1 and CDR2 are SGHTA and FQGNSA. The CDR3 here is CASSLDRQNYGYTF. For the CDR3, the DNA is TGTGCCAGCAGCTTAGATCGGCAAAACTATGGCTACACCTTC.

As regards this clonotype: A read error may be the cause here, since a much bigger clone is one base away. This chain uses TRBV7-9 with TRBJ1-3; TRBD1 is a possible D gene (6 bases). Germline V CDR1 and CDR2: SEHNR, FQNEAQ (reference sequence). The CDR3 sequence is 14 residues long. V lost 5 bases, J lost 0 bases, and 8 bases lay in between. CDR3 residues: CASSQQGSGNTIYF. The DNA of the CDR3 is TGTGCCAGCAGCCAACAGGGCTCTGGAAACACCATATATTTT.

This clonotype showed up many times. The gene calls are TRBV7-2 and TRBJ1-1, with 7 positions matching TRBD1. Germline assignment: CDR1 SGHTA and CDR2 FQGNSA. Trimming cost V 5 bases and J 2 bases; bases outside gene matches: 2. The CDR3 runs 13 residues. The CDR3 DNA sequence: TGTGCCAGCAGCCAGGGGGTCAACACTGAAGCTTTCTTT. Translating it yields CASSQGVNTEAFF.